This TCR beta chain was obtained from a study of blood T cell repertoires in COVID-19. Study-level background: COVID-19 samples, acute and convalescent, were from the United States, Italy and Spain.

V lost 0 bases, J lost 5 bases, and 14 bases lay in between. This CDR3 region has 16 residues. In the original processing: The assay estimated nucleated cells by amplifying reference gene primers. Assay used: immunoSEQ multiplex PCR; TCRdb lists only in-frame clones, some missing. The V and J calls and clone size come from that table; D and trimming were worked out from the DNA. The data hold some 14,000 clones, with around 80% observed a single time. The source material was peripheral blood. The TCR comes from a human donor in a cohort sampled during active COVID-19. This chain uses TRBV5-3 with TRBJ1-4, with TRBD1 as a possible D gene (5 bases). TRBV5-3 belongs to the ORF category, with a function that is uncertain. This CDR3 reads CARSLDRLDVNEKLFF. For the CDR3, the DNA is TGTGCCAGAAGCTTGGACAGGTTGGATGTGAATGAAAAACTGTTTTTT.